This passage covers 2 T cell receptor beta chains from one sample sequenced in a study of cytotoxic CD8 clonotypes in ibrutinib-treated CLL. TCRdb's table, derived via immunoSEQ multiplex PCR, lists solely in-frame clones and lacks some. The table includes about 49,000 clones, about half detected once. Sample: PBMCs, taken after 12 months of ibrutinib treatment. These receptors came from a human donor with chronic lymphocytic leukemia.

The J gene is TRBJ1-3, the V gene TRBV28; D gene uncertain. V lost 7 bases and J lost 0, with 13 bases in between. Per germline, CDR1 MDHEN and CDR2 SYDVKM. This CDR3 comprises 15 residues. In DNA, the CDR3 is TGTGCCAGCACCCTCTCTCTATTCTCTGGAAACACCATATATTTT. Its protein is CASTLSLFSGNTIYF.

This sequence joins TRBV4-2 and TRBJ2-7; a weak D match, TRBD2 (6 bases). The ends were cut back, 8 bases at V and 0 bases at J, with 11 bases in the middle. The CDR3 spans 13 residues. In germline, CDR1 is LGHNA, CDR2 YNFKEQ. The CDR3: CASGRRASYEQYF. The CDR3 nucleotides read TGTGCCAGCGGGCGGAGGGCCTCCTACGAGCAGTACTTC.